Only one count was recorded for the clone carrying this TCR beta chain. Measured with immunoSEQ multiplex PCR; TCRdb has only the in-frame clones, and not every one. The repertoire holds about 17,000 clones, 80% to 90% seen once, with over 10% in the top ten. This entry belongs to a study of technical replicates of blood from a few donors. This CDR3 is 15 amino acids long. V dropped 4 bases and J dropped 4 bases, with 17 bases sitting between them. This clonotype originated in a human donor in good health. The sample consisted of PBMCs. This sequence joins TRBV5-3 and TRBJ1-2; D is uncertain. TRBV5-3 qualifies as an ORF whose function is uncertain. CDR3 in amino acids: CARSLSLGRLYGYTF. The DNA of the CDR3 is TGTGCCAGAAGCCTAAGCCTCGGGAGACTCTATGGCTACACCTTC.